These 27 T cell receptor beta chains share one sample of origin, sequenced in a study of response to subunit inactivated influenza vaccine. TCRdb used MiXCR to reprocess the RT-PCR reads, holding one entry per CDR3 protein. The sample lists 650,000 to 850,000 distinct CDR3 sequences, around 14% occurring once. Sequenced here: PBMCs from blood, sampled less than 15 days before vaccination. The receptors here all came from a man aged 45-65 years who received an inactivated influenza vaccine.

This clonotype was counted at least ten times. J is TRBJ2-6 and V is TRBV20-1; D might be TRBD2 (6 bases). The germline CDR1 and CDR2 sequences are DFQATT and SNEGSKA (reference sequence). Deletions cut 3 bases from V and 2 bases from J, with 8 bases between. The CDR3 runs 14 residues. CDR3 amino acids: CSASGGAGANVLTF. In DNA, the CDR3 is TGCAGTGCTAGTGGAGGGGCTGGGGCCAACGTCCTGACTTTC.

This chain uses TRBV2 with TRBJ2-5; D might be TRBD1 (5 bases). Germline V gene data show CDR1 as SNHLY and CDR2 as FYNNEI. The CDR3 is 15 amino acids. Trimming took off 2 bases at V and 5 bases at J, with 15 bases between the two ends. CDR3 sequence reads: CASSEPFRGVETQYF. CDR3 nucleotides: TGTGCCAGCAGTGAACCTTTTAGGGGCGTCGAGACCCAGTACTTC.

The gene calls are TRBV29-1 and TRBJ2-7; TRBD2 aligns across 11 bases. Per the germline V gene, CDR1 is SQVTM and CDR2 is ANQGSEA. V was clipped by 3 bases and J by 7 bases; unmatched bases: 5. This CDR3 has 13 residues. In DNA, the CDR3 is TGCAGCGTTGATCTTAGCGGGAGGGGAGAGCAGTACTTC. This codes for CSVDLSGRGEQYF.

The sample holds a few counts of this clonotype. The chain employs TRBV10-1 and TRBJ2-5; D gene unclear. The CDR3 sequence is 14 residues long. Trimming pared 0 bases from V and 5 bases from J, leaving 10 bases between. CDR1 and CDR2 (germline): WNHNN, SYGVQD (reference sequence). CDR3 region: CASSESKRRETQYF. The CDR3 DNA reads as TGCGCCAGCAGTGAGTCGAAGCGTCGGGAGACCCAGTACTTC.

The chain links TRBV27 to TRBJ2-3; TRBD1 matches at 10 bases. CDR1 and CDR2 from the germline V gene are MNHEY and SMNVEV (reference sequence). CDR3 length equals 18 residues. J was trimmed by 1 base and V by 2 bases; bases with no gene match: 9. The CDR3 DNA reads as TGTGCCAGCAGTTTACACCGACCAGGGACAGGGGGCACAGATACGCAGTATTTT. Protein product: CASSLHRPGTGGTDTQYF.

The rearrangement joins TRBV5-1 to TRBJ2-5, with a possible D match to TRBD2 (6 bases). Germline-derived CDR1 and CDR2 are SGHRS and YFSETQ. Between the trimmed V and J ends, which lost 4 bases and 5 bases, there was a span of 24 bases. The CDR3 consists of 17 residues. The CDR3 nucleotides are TGCGCCAGCAGCAGCCGGAACTGGACGACACGGGAGGAGACCCAGTACTTC. Its translation: CASSSRNWTTREETQYF.

This clonotype was picked up a small number of times. The gene calls are TRBV7-9 and TRBJ1-2; TRBD1 is a possible D gene (6 bases). Trimming stripped 4 bases from V and 8 bases from J, with 14 bases between. Germline values: CDR1 SEHNR, CDR2 FQNEAQ (reference sequence). CDR3 length equals 13 residues. The CDR3 coding sequence is TGTGCCAGCAGCTCGCGGGGGGCGGAAGGCTACACCTTC. Its translation: CASSSRGAEGYTF.

The chain couples TRBV11-1 to TRBJ2-2; TRBD1 agrees at 7 bases. The CDR3 sequence is 18 residues long. V was clipped by 4 bases and J by 4 bases; unmatched bases: 15. CDR1 is SGHAT, CDR2 FQDESV, per germline (reference sequence). The DNA for the CDR3 is TGTGCCAGCAGCTCCCCGGGGACAGAGGTTCCCACCACCGGGGAGCTGTTTTTT. Its translation: CASSSPGTEVPTTGELFF.

This clonotype occurred a few times. The V gene is TRBV4-3, the J gene TRBJ2-4; no definite D call. Germline lookup yields CDR1 LGHNA and CDR2 YSLEER. Trimming removed 0 bases at V and 1 base at J, with 7 bases between. The CDR3 runs 15 residues. The CDR3 protein is CASSQDGQAKNIQYF. CDR3 DNA: TGCGCCAGCAGCCAAGATGGGCAGGCCAAAAACATTCAGTACTTC.

This clonotype has just a few counts. V and J are TRBV5-1 and TRBJ2-5, with TRBD1 matching over 9 bases. After removal of 6 bases from V and 1 base from J, the junction contained 4 bases not matched to a gene. Germline V gene data show CDR1 as SGHRS and CDR2 as YFSETQ. The CDR3 is made up of 14 amino acids. In DNA form, the CDR3 reads TGCGCCAGCACCCCGGGACAGGGCCAAGAGACCCAGTACTTC. Translation gives CASTPGQGQETQYF.

This clonotype occurred a few times. This rearrangement joins TRBV5-1 to TRBJ2-2; TRBD1 might be the D (6 bases). The CDR3 spans 14 residues. Trimming left V 4 bases short and J 3 bases short, with 10 bases between. Germline V gene data show CDR1 as SGHRS and CDR2 as YFSETQ. The CDR3 loop is CASSIRTDTGELFF. The DNA for the CDR3 is TGCGCCAGCAGCATCCGGACAGACACCGGGGAGCTGTTTTTT.

This clonotype was recorded at least ten times. CDR3 region: CASSKGPQETQYF. The CDR3 DNA reads as TGTGCCAGCAGCAAAGGGCCTCAAGAGACCCAGTACTTC. The chain couples TRBV5-5 to TRBJ2-5, with D hard to call. Germline CDR1 and CDR2: SGHKS and YYEKEE (reference sequence). The CDR3 is made up of 13 amino acids. The germline V and J ends were trimmed by 4 bases and 2 bases, with 9 bases remaining between them.

On this clonotype itself: A much larger clone differs by one base, so this may be a read error. The chain employs TRBV24-1 and TRBJ2-1; 8 bases align to TRBD1. Germline V gives CDR1 KGHDR, CDR2 SFDVKD. This CDR3 is built from 16 residues. For the CDR3, the DNA is TGTGCCACCAGTGACTCCTCAGGGGGCAGGTACAATGAGCAGCTCTTC. Encoded protein: CATSDSSGGRYNEQLF.

V usage is TRBV2 and J usage is TRBJ2-1; D may be TRBD2 (9 bases). This CDR3 is built from 19 residues. Germline V lookup: CDR1 SNHLY, CDR2 FYNNEI. As DNA, the CDR3 is TGTACCTTCTGTTTTAAGGCCAGGGGGCTGGCGGGAGGGCCTAATGAGCAGTTCTTC. Its protein product is CTFCFKARGLAGGPNEQFF. Complete variable domain (other parts from reference TRBV2 and TRBJ2-1): EPEVTQTPSHQVTQMGQEVILRCVPISNHLYFYWYRQILGQKVEFLVSFYNNEISEKSEIFDDQFSVERPDGSNFTLKIRSTKLEDSAMYFCTFCFKARGLAGGPNEQFFGPGTRLTVL.

V and J are TRBV11-2 and TRBJ2-3; a possible D gene is TRBD2 (7 bases). The CDR3 has 15 amino acids. In germline, CDR1 is SGHAT, CDR2 FQNNGV. V gave up 0 bases and J gave up 11 bases, with 18 bases separating them. CDR3 coding DNA: TGTGCCAGCAGCTTAGAGCGGGGGCGACCAATTTGGCAGTATTTT. Amino acids: CASSLERGRPIWQYF.

This clonotype was seen ten or more times. This chain joins TRBV25-1 and TRBJ2-5; D is undetermined. The CDR3 runs 14 residues. The germline V and J ends were trimmed by 6 bases and 5 bases, with 16 bases remaining between them. Germline loops: CDR1 MGHDK, CDR2 SYGVNS. The CDR3 reads CASSLGPPAETQYF. The DNA for the CDR3 is TGTGCCAGCAGCCTTGGCCCGCCGGCGGAGACCCAGTACTTC.

V and J are TRBV7-9 and TRBJ2-3; 12 nucleotides match TRBD2. Trimming removed 3 bases from V and 4 bases from J; junction bases left unmatched: 2. The CDR3 covers 15 residues. CDR1 and CDR2 (germline): SEHNR, FQNEAQ (reference sequence). CDR3 nucleotides: TGTGCCAGCAGCTTGACTAGCGGGAGTTCAGATACGCAGTATTTT. Its translation is CASSLTSGSSDTQYF.

The chain combines TRBV20-1 with TRBJ2-2; 8 bases match TRBD1. The CDR3 is 13 amino acids. Germline V lookup: CDR1 DFQATT, CDR2 SNEGSKA (reference sequence). With 3 bases clipped from V and 5 bases from J, the junction kept 2 bases outside the gene matches. The CDR3 DNA reads as TGCAGTGCTAGGGACAGGGTTACCGGGGAGCTGTTTTTT. As protein: CSARDRVTGELFF.

In DNA, the CDR3 is TGTGCCAGCAGTAGAACCGGGACATTAGTGGAGACCCAGTACTTC. It specifies CASSRTGTLVETQYF. This sequence joins TRBV27 and TRBJ2-5, with D possibly being TRBD1 (6 bases). The germline CDR1 and CDR2 sequences are MNHEY and SMNVEV (reference sequence). The CDR3 is 15 residues long. Trimming left V 5 bases short and J 5 bases short, with 18 bases between.

This clonotype has more than one count but fewer than ten. The J gene is TRBJ2-7, the V gene TRBV29-1, with TRBD1 matching 11 bases. Germline CDR1 SQVTM, CDR2 ANQGSEA. The V and J ends lost 6 bases and 1 base, in that order; junction bases with no gene match: 2. The CDR3 runs 13 residues. The CDR3 reads CSVGTGGSYEQYF. For the CDR3, the DNA is TGCAGCGTCGGGACAGGGGGATCCTACGAGCAGTACTTC.

The V call is TRBV15, the J call TRBJ2-1; D is uncertain. Germline CDR1 LNHNV, CDR2 YYDKDF (reference sequence). Trimming removed 3 bases at V and 6 bases at J, with 15 bases between. The CDR3 spans 15 residues. CDR3 sequence: CATSSDRTPGNEQFF. CDR3 sequence (DNA): TGTGCCACCAGCAGTGACCGGACCCCTGGCAATGAGCAGTTCTTC.

The chain joins TRBV9 to TRBJ2-2; no definite D call. Looked up from germline, CDR1 is SGDLS and CDR2 is YYNGEE. Trimming removed 0 bases from V and 2 bases from J, with 8 bases in between. This CDR3 comprises 15 residues. Written as DNA, the CDR3 is TGTGCCAGCAGCGTAGCGGCAATCAACACCGGGGAGCTGTTTTTT. Encoded protein: CASSVAAINTGELFF. The entire variable domain, with the rest obtained from reference TRBV9 and TRBJ2-2, is as follows: DSGVTQTPKHLITATGQRVTLRCSPRSGDLSVYWYQQSLDQGLQFLIQYYNGEERAKGNILERFSAQQFPDLHSELNLSSLELGDSALYFCASSVAAINTGELFFGEGSRLTVL.

This rearrangement joins TRBV6-1 to TRBJ2-1; 9 bases line up with TRBD2. CDR1 is MNHNS and CDR2 is SASEGT in the germline V gene. The CDR3 sequence is 17 residues long. Trimming took 7 bases from V and 4 from J; bases not matched to a gene: 14. The CDR3 DNA sequence: TGTGCCAGCACCCTTGGTGACCGGCGGGGGGGGTACAATGAGCAGTTCTTC. This sequence encodes CASTLGDRRGGYNEQFF.

The V gene is TRBV6-5, the J gene TRBJ2-5; 7 nucleotides line up with TRBD2. The germline V gene encodes CDR1 MNHEY and CDR2 SVGAGI. V lost 2 bases, J lost 3 bases, and 6 bases stayed unmatched. The CDR3 has 15 amino acids. For the CDR3, the DNA is TGTGCCAGCAGTTACGATAGCGGGCCGGAAGAGACCCAGTACTTC. Translated: CASSYDSGPEETQYF.

The CDR3 DNA sequence: TGCGCCAGCAGCTCACCAAGACAGGGCGGGGAAGCTTTCTTT. Its translation: CASSSPRQGGEAFF. This chain links TRBV5-1 with TRBJ1-1; 7 bases line up with TRBD1. The CDR3 is 14 residues long. Germline assignment: CDR1 SGHRS and CDR2 YFSETQ. The V segment lost 3 bases and the J segment 8 bases; nucleotides outside the gene matches: 10.

This clonotype was recorded many times. This sequence joins TRBV20-1 and TRBJ2-5, with a weak D call TRBD1 (5 bases). The CDR3 consists of 12 residues. The V and J ends lost 3 bases and 1 base respectively, with 6 bases between them. The germline CDR1 and CDR2 sequences are DFQATT and SNEGSKA (reference sequence). The CDR3: CSARTAQETQYF. The DNA for the CDR3 is TGCAGTGCTAGGACAGCCCAAGAGACCCAGTACTTC.

The table lists this clonotype with many counts. The chain joins TRBV7-9 to TRBJ1-5, with 9 positions matching TRBD1. The germline CDR1 and CDR2 sequences are SEHNR and FQNEAQ (reference sequence). This CDR3 is 15 amino acids long. V lost 3 bases to trimming and J lost 3 bases; unmatched junction nucleotides: 3. As DNA, the CDR3 is TGTGCCAGCAGCTTCGGGACAGGGCTCAATCAGCCCCAGCATTTT. It yields the protein CASSFGTGLNQPQHF.